Presented here are 31 T cell receptor beta chains from one specimen sequenced in a study of T cells in Graves' hyperthyroidism and ophthalmopathy. Researchers took RNA transcripts and amplified the TCR beta CDR3 regions from them. An initial round of RT-PCR targeting the TCR CDR3 relied on the HTBI primer set. From the multiplex PCR reads, TCRdb called clonotypes with MiXCR, one entry per CDR3 protein. The profile shows approximately 620,000 distinct CDR3 sequences, 14% of them singletons. The sample consisted of blood. Receptor source: a woman in her 30s with Graves' hyperthyroidism that later progressed to Graves' ophthalmopathy.

Remarks on this clonotype: This may be a read error, as it is one base from a much larger clone. The J gene is TRBJ1-2, the V gene TRBV28; the match to TRBD1 covers 7 bases. The germline gives CDR1 MDHEN, CDR2 SYDVKM. V shed 5 bases, J shed 3 bases, and the junction held 3 bases outside the gene matches. The CDR3 length is 13 residues. The CDR3 is CASSPQGHYGYTF. CDR3 DNA sequence: TGTGCCAGCAGTCCACAGGGGCACTATGGCTACACCTTC.

This clonotype occurred a few times. The chain combines TRBV29-1 with TRBJ1-2, with a tentative D call TRBD1 (5 bases). The germline gives CDR1 SQVTM, CDR2 ANQGSEA. V was clipped by 2 bases and J by 8 bases, with 18 bases between them. This CDR3 has 14 amino acids. CDR3 sequence: CSVESPRDFRGYTF. CDR3 coding DNA: TGCAGCGTTGAATCTCCGAGGGACTTTAGGGGCTACACCTTC.

The table lists this clonotype with many counts. CDR3 sequence reads: CASSLVPHVGNYGYTF. The CDR3 bases are TGTGCCAGCAGCTTAGTTCCACACGTCGGGAACTATGGCTACACCTTC. The chain has TRBV11-2 and TRBJ1-2; D not certain. The V gene lost 1 base and the J gene lost 2 bases, with 14 bases spanning the gap. The CDR3 covers 16 residues. Germline-derived CDR1 and CDR2 are SGHAT and FQNNGV.

This clonotype was counted ten times or more. The chain recombines TRBV19 with TRBJ1-2; D gene uncertain. V lost 4 bases and J lost 4, with 13 bases in between. CDR3 length equals 14 residues. Germline V gene lookup returns CDR1 LNHDA and CDR2 SQIVND (reference sequence). CDR3 residues: CASSKERRTYGYTF. The CDR3, as DNA: TGTGCCAGTAGTAAGGAGAGGAGAACCTATGGCTACACCTTC.

This clonotype appeared many times. The chain has TRBV27 and TRBJ1-4, with TRBD1 matching over 7 bases. The CDR3 runs 16 residues. V was clipped by 8 bases and J by 7 bases; unmatched bases: 16. Looked up from germline, CDR1 is MNHEY and CDR2 is SMNVEV (reference sequence). The CDR3 here is CASGGWGQGETEKLFF. The CDR3 nucleotides read TGTGCCAGCGGCGGGTGGGGGCAGGGGGAAACTGAAAAACTGTTTTTT.

Comments on this clonotype: Since a much larger clone is just one base distant, this may be a read error. CDR3 nucleotides: TGTGCCAGTAGTATTGCCTCTAGGGGGAGGTATAGCGATCAGCCCCAGCATTTT. Translation: CASSIASRGRYSDQPQHF. V and J are TRBV19 and TRBJ1-5, with D maybe TRBD1 (6 bases). Germline V lookup: CDR1 LNHDA, CDR2 SQIVND (reference sequence). This CDR3 has 18 residues.

This clonotype was observed at least ten times. Mismatch with germline at one junction end may stem from a read error. The J gene is TRBJ2-7, the V gene TRBV29-1, with TRBD1 identical over 12 bases. The CDR3 runs to 16 residues. In germline, CDR1 is SQVTM, CDR2 ANQGSEA. The CDR3 region is CSVYDSGTGGSHEQYF. Here the CDR3 DNA reads TGCAGCGTTTACGACTCCGGGACAGGGGGCTCCCACGAGCAGTACTTC.

The CDR3: CASSPQGAAGELFF. CDR3 coding DNA: TGTGCCAGCAGCCCCCAGGGGGCGGCCGGGGAGCTGTTTTTT. This chain links TRBV11-3 with TRBJ2-2; TRBD1 agrees at 8 bases. In germline, CDR1 is SGHNT, CDR2 YENEEA. V shed 5 bases, J shed 6 bases, and the junction held 5 bases outside the gene matches. The CDR3 length is 14 residues.

This clonotype was detected only a few times. The chain combines TRBV19 with TRBJ2-7, with 7 bases that match TRBD1. Germline trimming cut 5 bases from V and 4 bases from J; bases unmatched to any gene: 8. CDR1 is LNHDA, CDR2 SQIVND, per germline (reference sequence). The CDR3 loop spans 14 amino acids. As DNA, the CDR3 is TGTGCCAGTAGTGGAAGGGGGCGCGCATACGAGCAGTACTTC. Translation: CASSGRGRAYEQYF.

This clonotype was observed at least ten times. The rearrangement joins TRBV19 to TRBJ2-7; 10 nucleotides align to TRBD1. The J segment lost 6 bases and the V segment lost 5 bases, leaving 7 bases of the junction unmatched. This CDR3 has 14 amino acids. The V gene's germline CDR1 is LNHDA and CDR2 SQIVND (reference sequence). For the CDR3, the DNA is TGTGCCAGTAGTCCGCGACAGGGGGCGCGCGAGCAGTACTTC. It codes for CASSPRQGAREQYF. Full variable domain (remainder filled in from reference TRBV19 and TRBJ2-7): DGGITQSPKYLFRKEGQNVTLSCEQNLNHDAMYWYRQDPGQGLRLIYYSQIVNDFQKGDIAEGYSVSREKKESFPLTVTSAQKNPTAFYLCASSPRQGAREQYFGPGTRLTVT.

This clonotype was seen ten or more times. The V and J genes are TRBV7-8 and TRBJ2-7; 9 bases are shared with TRBD1. The CDR3 covers 17 residues. Germline V gene lookup returns CDR1 SGHVS and CDR2 FQNEAQ. With V trimmed by 1 base and J by 5 bases, 12 bases remained unmatched. The CDR3 loop is CASSLGQGVRGGNEQYF. CDR3 nucleotides: TGTGCCAGCAGCTTAGGACAGGGGGTAAGGGGTGGCAACGAGCAGTACTTC.

The chain recombines TRBV6-5 with TRBJ2-7, with D possibly being TRBD2 (5 bases). The CDR3 extends over 13 amino acids. Trimming pared 5 bases from V and 4 bases from J, leaving 12 bases between. The germline V gene encodes CDR1 MNHEY and CDR2 SVGAGI. In DNA form, the CDR3 reads TGTGCCAGCAGTGAGGGCAGCGCTTACGAGCAGTACTTC. Its protein product is CASSEGSAYEQYF.

Many counts were recorded for this clonotype. V gene TRBV19 combines with J gene TRBJ1-4; 10 nucleotides line up with TRBD1. Germline trimming cut 7 bases from V and 8 bases from J; bases unmatched to any gene: 10. The CDR3 length is 15 residues. CDR1 and CDR2 (germline): LNHDA, SQIVND (reference sequence). CDR3 sequence (DNA): TGTGCCAGTAATATCGGGGACAGGGGCGAAGAAAAACTGTTTTTT. This codes for CASNIGDRGEEKLFF. Full variable domain (missing parts from reference TRBV19 and TRBJ1-4): DGGITQSPKYLFRKEGQNVTLSCEQNLNHDAMYWYRQDPGQGLRLIYYSQIVNDFQKGDIAEGYSVSREKKESFPLTVTSAQKNPTAFYLCASNIGDRGEEKLFFGSGTQLSVL.

This clonotype was seen more than once but under ten times. The chain uses TRBV20-1 and TRBJ2-1; no definite D call. Trimming took off 0 bases at V and 0 bases at J, with 12 bases between the two ends. CDR1 DFQATT and CDR2 SNEGSKA come from the germline V gene (reference sequence). CDR3 length: 16 residues. The CDR3 loop is CSARETTGSSYNEQFF. The CDR3, as DNA: TGCAGTGCTAGAGAAACGACTGGAAGCTCCTACAATGAGCAGTTCTTC.

This clonotype was seen many times. V is TRBV12-3 or TRBV12-4 and J is TRBJ2-3; perhaps TRBD2 as D (5 bases). The CDR3 runs 17 residues. Trimming left V 10 bases short and J 2 bases short, with 25 bases between. The CDR3 sequence: CATSQAGVQVYTDTQYF. The CDR3 DNA sequence: TGTGCCACCTCCCAAGCCGGGGTCCAAGTCTACACAGATACGCAGTATTTT.

A few counts support this clonotype. V gene TRBV14 combines with J gene TRBJ2-5; D may be TRBD1 or TRBD2 (5 bases each). CDR3 size: 14 residues. Germline CDR1 is SGHDN and CDR2 is FVKESK. V lost 3 bases, J lost 4 bases, and 12 bases lay in between. CDR3 sequence reads: CASSHFVGAETQYF. The CDR3 DNA reads TGTGCCAGCAGCCATTTCGTCGGGGCAGAGACCCAGTACTTC.

This clonotype showed up many times. The V and J genes are TRBV19 and TRBJ2-5; 7 bases are a match to TRBD1. In germline, CDR1 is LNHDA, CDR2 SQIVND (reference sequence). V was clipped by 2 bases and J by 3 bases; unmatched bases: 3. This CDR3 is built from 14 residues. The CDR3 DNA reads TGTGCCAGTAGTATAAAGGGACAGAAAGAGACCCAGTACTTC. Its translation: CASSIKGQKETQYF.

In its sample, this clonotype was seen many times. V and J are TRBV12-3 or TRBV12-4 and TRBJ2-1; TRBD2 is a possible D gene (5 bases). CDR3 size: 16 residues. The V end lost 0 bases, the J end lost 0 bases, and 9 bases lay between the germline ends. CDR3 sequence: CASSLAGVSSYNEQFF. CDR3 bases: TGTGCCAGCAGTTTAGCGGGAGTGAGCTCCTACAATGAGCAGTTCTTC.

This clonotype was counted ten times or more. The chain employs TRBV19 and TRBJ1-3; D perhaps matches TRBD1 (5 bases). The CDR3 is 16 amino acids. Trimming stripped 6 bases from V and 0 bases from J, with 15 bases between. Germline-derived CDR1 and CDR2 are LNHDA and SQIVND (reference sequence). This CDR3 reads CASRRDGLLSGNTIYF. Written as DNA, the CDR3 is TGTGCCAGTAGGAGGGACGGACTTCTCTCTGGAAACACCATATATTTT.

The chain joins TRBV19 to TRBJ2-7, with TRBD1 matching over 7 bases. Germline CDR1 reads LNHDA; CDR2 reads SQIVND (reference sequence). The CDR3 runs to 14 residues. The V and J ends lost 5 bases and 0 bases, in that order; junction bases with no gene match: 4. Here the CDR3 DNA reads TGTGCCAGTAGTCGGGACAGTACCTCCTACGAGCAGTACTTC. Its protein is CASSRDSTSYEQYF.

The rearrangement uses TRBV12-3 or TRBV12-4 and TRBJ2-5; 9 nucleotides agree with TRBD1. The CDR3 contains 15 residues. V lost 4 bases and J lost 2; bases outside the gene matches: 5. CDR3 DNA sequence: TGTGCCAGCAGTTGGACAGGGGATACGCAAGAGACCCAGTACTTC. Translated, it gives CASSWTGDTQETQYF.

This clonotype was observed many times. The chain employs TRBV12-3 or TRBV12-4 and TRBJ2-1; D is unresolved. The CDR3 is made up of 16 amino acids. The V end was cut by 8 bases, the J end by 1 base, with 18 bases between. For the CDR3, the DNA is TGTGCCAGCGGACCTCGGACCGCCGATTCCTACAATGAGCAGTTCTTC. Residues: CASGPRTADSYNEQFF.

This clonotype appeared a few times. The rearrangement links TRBV5-1 to TRBJ2-7; tentatively, D is TRBD1 (6 bases). V was pared by 0 bases and J by 3 bases, with 10 bases between. CDR1 is SGHRS, CDR2 YFSETQ, per germline. This CDR3 is built from 14 residues. The CDR3: CASSLGTDHYEQYF. CDR3 nucleotide sequence: TGCGCCAGCAGCTTGGGGACAGACCACTACGAGCAGTACTTC.

This clonotype was detected only a few times. The V and J genes are TRBV25-1 and TRBJ1-6; D unresolved. The CDR3 totals 14 residues. Trimming took off 5 bases at V and 5 bases at J, with 10 bases between the two ends. The germline V gene has CDR1 MGHDK and CDR2 SYGVNS. The CDR3 DNA reads TGTGCCAGCAGTCGGACGGATCATAATTCACCCCTCCACTTT. This translates into CASSRTDHNSPLHF.

At least ten counts were recorded for this clonotype. The chain combines TRBV2 with TRBJ2-7, with TRBD1 identical over 9 bases. Germline V gene lookup returns CDR1 SNHLY and CDR2 FYNNEI. After removal of 8 bases from V and 4 bases from J, the junction contained 12 bases not matched to a gene. This CDR3 has 15 amino acids. CDR3 sequence: CASLRSHRGLYEQYF. DNA of the CDR3: TGTGCCAGCTTACGATCTCACAGGGGGCTGTACGAGCAGTACTTC.

This clonotype was seen ten or more times. The gene calls are TRBV6-1 and TRBJ1-1, with D uncertain. Germline values: CDR1 MNHNS, CDR2 SASEGT. V lost 5 bases and J 3 bases, leaving 10 bases between the germline ends. The CDR3 spans 13 residues. CDR3: CASSTDIHTEAFF. DNA of the CDR3: TGTGCCAGCAGTACAGACATCCACACTGAAGCTTTCTTT.

This clonotype appeared many times. The chain combines TRBV6-5 with TRBJ1-1; D is uncertain. Germline V gene sequence: CDR1 MNHEY, CDR2 SVGAGI. This CDR3 has 12 residues. V was pared by 4 bases and J by 10 bases, with 13 bases between. The CDR3 region is CASSSSSAAAFF. The CDR3 DNA follows: TGTGCCAGCAGTTCCTCTTCGGCGGCAGCTTTCTTT.

This clonotype was counted ten times or more. The chain recombines TRBV24-1 with TRBJ1-2, with no clear D. CDR3 length: 14 amino acids. V lost 10 bases and J 1 base, leaving 15 bases between the germline ends. CDR1 and CDR2 from the germline V gene are KGHDR and SFDVKD. The chain's CDR3 is CATSPGGDNYGYTF. In DNA form, the CDR3 reads TGTGCCACTAGCCCCGGCGGGGATAACTATGGCTACACCTTC.

This clonotype has a count of ten or more. The chain is built from TRBV10-3 and TRBJ2-3; 10 bases agree with TRBD2. Germline-derived CDR1 and CDR2 are ENHRY and SYGVKD. Trimming cost V 0 bases and J 0 bases; bases outside gene matches: 3. The CDR3 length is 17 residues. The DNA of the CDR3 is TGTGCCATCAGTGAGTCGCCTAGCGGGAGCAGCACAGATACGCAGTATTTT. Encoded protein: CAISESPSGSSTDTQYF.

This clonotype was picked up many times. The CDR3 DNA is TGTGCCAGTAGGCCGAGGGACGAAGAGACGGAAAAGGTGTTTTTT. Translation gives CASRPRDEETEKVFF. The chain is built from TRBV19 and TRBJ1-4; possibly TRBD1 for D (5 bases). Trimming left V 6 bases short and J 15 bases short, with 26 bases between. The CDR3 consists of 15 residues. Germline CDR1 LNHDA, CDR2 SQIVND (reference sequence). Combining the CDR3 with reference TRBV19 and TRBJ1-4 gives the whole variable domain DGGITQSPKYLFRKEGQNVTLSCEQNLNHDAMYWYRQDPGQGLRLIYYSQIVNDFQKGDIAEGYSVSREKKESFPLTVTSAQKNPTAFYLCASRPRDEETEKVFFGSGTQLSVL.

This clonotype was recorded many times. V gene TRBV10-3 combines with J gene TRBJ1-1; D is ambiguous. The length of the CDR3 is 13 residues. V lost 7 bases to trimming and J lost 0 bases, with 9 bases between them. Germline V gene sequence: CDR1 ENHRY, CDR2 SYGVKD. CDR3 sequence (DNA): TGTGCCATCACAGACACGATGAACACTGAAGCTTTCTTT. Its protein product is CAITDTMNTEAFF.